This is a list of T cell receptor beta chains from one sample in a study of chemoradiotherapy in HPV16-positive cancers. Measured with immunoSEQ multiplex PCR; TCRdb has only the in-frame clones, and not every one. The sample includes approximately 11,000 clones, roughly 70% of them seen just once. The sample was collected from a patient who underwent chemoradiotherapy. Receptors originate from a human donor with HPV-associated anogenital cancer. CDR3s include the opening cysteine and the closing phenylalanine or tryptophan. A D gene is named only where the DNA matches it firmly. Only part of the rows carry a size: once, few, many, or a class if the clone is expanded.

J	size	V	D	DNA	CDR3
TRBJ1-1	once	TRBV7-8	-	TGTGCCAGCAGCGGGTTGGGAGGGGCGAACACTGAAGCTTTCTTT	CASSGLGGANTEAFF
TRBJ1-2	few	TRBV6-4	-	TGTGCCAGCAGTGAGGGTTCGGGGGTCTATGGCTACACCTTC	CASSEGSGVYGYTF
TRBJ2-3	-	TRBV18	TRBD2	TGTGCCAGCGCAACCCTAGCGGAGTTCCCTAGCACAGATACGCAGTATTTT	CASATLAEFPSTDTQYF
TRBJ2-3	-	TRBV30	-	TGTGCCTGGAGTGGCGGTGCGGGCCCGGATACGCAGTATTTT	CAWSGGAGPDTQYF
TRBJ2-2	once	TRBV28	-	TGTGCCAGCAGTTTCGGAGGGGGGGGAAACACCGGGGAGCTGTTTTTT	CASSFGGGGNTGELFF
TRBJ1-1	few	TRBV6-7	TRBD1	TGTGCCAGCAGTCCTCGGACAGGGAGCAACACTGAAGCTTTCTTT	CASSPRTGSNTEAFF
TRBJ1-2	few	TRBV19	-	TGTGCCAGTAGTTCCCAAGGTCCGAACTATGGCTACACCTTC	CASSSQGPNYGYTF
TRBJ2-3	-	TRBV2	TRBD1	TGTGCCACCCGACAGGGGGTCGGAGATACGCAGTATTTT	CATRQGVGDTQYF
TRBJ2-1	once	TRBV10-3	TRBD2	TGTGCCATCAGTGAGGGAGGTAGCGGGCTCGTCACGAATGAGCAGTTCTTC	CAISEGGSGLVTNEQFF
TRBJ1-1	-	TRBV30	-	TGTGCCTGCCCAGGGGTAGTTAACACTGAAGCTTTCTTT	CACPGVVNTEAFF
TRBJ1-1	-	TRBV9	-	TGTGCCAGCAGCGTAGAAGGGGGGACCACTGAAGCTTTCTTT	CASSVEGGTTEAFF
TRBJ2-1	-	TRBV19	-	TGTGCCAGTAGTATAGTTGGGGGTATCGCCTACAATGAGCAGTTCTTC	CASSIVGGIAYNEQFF
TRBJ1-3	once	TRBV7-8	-	TGTGCCAGCAGCCGAATAACACAGGGTGGTGGAAACACCATATATTTT	CASSRITQGGGNTIYF
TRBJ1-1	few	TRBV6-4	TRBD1	TGTGCCAGCAGTCGGTCGCCGGGACAGGGGGAAAGGACTTTCTTT	CASSRSPGQGERTFF
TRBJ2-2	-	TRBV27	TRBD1	TGTGCCAGCAGTTCACAGGGGGCCGGGGAGCTGTTTTTT	CASSSQGAGELFF
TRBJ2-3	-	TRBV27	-	TGTGCCAGCAGTCTACAATCGAGGGCAGATACGCAGTATTTT	CASSLQSRADTQYF
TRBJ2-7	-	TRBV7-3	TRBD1	TGTGCCAGCAGCTCCGGACAGGGGGCTTCCTACGAGCAGTACTTC	CASSSGQGASYEQYF
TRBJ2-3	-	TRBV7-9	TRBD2	TGTGCCAGCAGCACACTAGCGGGGCCTAACACAGATACGCAGTATTTT	CASSTLAGPNTDTQYF
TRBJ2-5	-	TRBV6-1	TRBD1	TGTGCCAGCAGTGAAAGCTGGGACAGGGTATTGCGGGAGACCCAGTACTTC	CASSESWDRVLRETQYF
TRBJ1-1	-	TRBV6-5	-	TGTGCCAGCAGTACCCTACAGGGAACTGGCGCTGAAGCTTTCTTT	CASSTLQGTGAEAFF
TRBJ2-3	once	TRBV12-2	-	TGTGCAAGTCGCTTATCCTGCACAGATACGCAGTATTTT	CASRLSCTDTQYF
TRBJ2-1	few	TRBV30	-	TGTGCCTGGAGCTGGGGGCCATACAATGAGCAGTTCTTC	CAWSWGPYNEQFF
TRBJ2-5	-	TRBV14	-	TGTGCCAGCAGCCAAGATGGGGATTCCCAAGAGACCCAGTACTTC	CASSQDGDSQETQYF
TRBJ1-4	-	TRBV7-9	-	TGTGCCAGCAGCTTGGGAACAGGGTCGGGTGAAAAACTGTTTTTT	CASSLGTGSGEKLFF
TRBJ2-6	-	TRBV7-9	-	TGTGCCAGCAGCTTAGAGGGAGAAGGGGCCAACGTCCTGACTTTC	CASSLEGEGANVLTF
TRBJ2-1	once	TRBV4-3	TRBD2	TGCGCCAGCAGCCAAGATACCGGGAGGGGTTACAATGAGCAGTTCTTC	CASSQDTGRGYNEQFF